This T cell receptor (beta chain) was retrieved from a study of response to subunit inactivated influenza vaccine. TCRdb recomputed calls from the RT-PCR reads with MiXCR, one row per CDR3 protein. The sample contains approximately 500,000 distinct CDR3 sequences, 10% to 15% of which appear only once. This material consisted of PBMCs from blood, taken roughly 6 weeks after vaccination. The TCR comes from a man aged 50 to 59 who received an inactivated influenza vaccine.

The CDR3 DNA reads TGTGCCAGCAGTTTATATCTAAGCACAGATACGCAGTATTTT. Encoded protein: CASSLYLSTDTQYF. The chain employs TRBV27 and TRBJ2-3; D not resolved. V was shortened by 1 base and J by 0 bases, with 5 bases between the two germline ends. The germline V gene encodes CDR1 MNHEY and CDR2 SMNVEV (reference sequence). The CDR3 is 14 residues long.